Included here is one T cell receptor beta chain sequence, with context. Trimming took 2 bases from V and 9 from J, leaving 11 bases between them. Germline V gene sequence: CDR1 MNHEY, CDR2 SMNVEV (reference sequence). The CDR3 consists of 13 residues. Source study methods: Amplification from reference gene primers served as the basis for estimated nucleated cell counts. Sequenced by immunoSEQ multiplex PCR; TCRdb stores in-frame clones only, minus some. V, J and clone size were drawn from that table, and D and trimming were deduced from the DNA. The sample yields about 91,000 clones, more than 70% seen once. This record comes from a study of blood T cell repertoires in COVID-19. Across the whole study: The United States, Italy and Spain provided the acute and convalescent COVID-19 samples.

V usage is TRBV27 and J usage is TRBJ2-1; perhaps TRBD1 as D (5 bases). Sequencing input: peripheral blood. This TCR came from a woman older than 75 with active COVID-19. CDR3 sequence reads: CASSLQTVGEQFF. CDR3 sequence (DNA): TGTGCCAGCAGTTTACAGACAGTAGGTGAGCAGTTCTTC.